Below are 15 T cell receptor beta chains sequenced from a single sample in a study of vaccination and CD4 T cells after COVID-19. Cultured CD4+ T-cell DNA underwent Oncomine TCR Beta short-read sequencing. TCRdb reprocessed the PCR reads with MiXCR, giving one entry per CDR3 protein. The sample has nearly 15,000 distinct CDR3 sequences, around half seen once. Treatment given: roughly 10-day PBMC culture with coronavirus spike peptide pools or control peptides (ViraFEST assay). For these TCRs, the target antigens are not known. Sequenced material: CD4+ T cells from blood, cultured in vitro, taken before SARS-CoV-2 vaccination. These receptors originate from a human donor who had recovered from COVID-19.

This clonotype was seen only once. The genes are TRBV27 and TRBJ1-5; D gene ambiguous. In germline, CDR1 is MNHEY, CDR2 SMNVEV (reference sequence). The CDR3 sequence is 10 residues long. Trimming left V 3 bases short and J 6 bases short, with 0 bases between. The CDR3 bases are TGTGCCAGCAGTTTTCAGCCCCAGCATTTT. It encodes CASSFQPQHF.

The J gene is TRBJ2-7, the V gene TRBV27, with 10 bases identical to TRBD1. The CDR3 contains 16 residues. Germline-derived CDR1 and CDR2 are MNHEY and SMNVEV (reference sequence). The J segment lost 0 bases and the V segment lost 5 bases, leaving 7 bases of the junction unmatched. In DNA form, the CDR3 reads TGTGCCAGCAGTAGTCCGGGACAGGGGACCTCCTACGAGCAGTACTTC. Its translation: CASSSPGQGTSYEQYF.

The CDR3 coding sequence is TGTGCCAGCAGCTTAATCGCGGGGGGGAAACTAACAGATACGCAGTATTTT. Translated, it gives CASSLIAGGKLTDTQYF. This sequence joins TRBV7-6 and TRBJ2-3; 9 bases are shared with TRBD2. The CDR3 covers 17 residues. V lost 2 bases and J lost 3; bases outside the gene matches: 9. CDR1 SGHVS and CDR2 FNYEAQ come from the germline V gene.

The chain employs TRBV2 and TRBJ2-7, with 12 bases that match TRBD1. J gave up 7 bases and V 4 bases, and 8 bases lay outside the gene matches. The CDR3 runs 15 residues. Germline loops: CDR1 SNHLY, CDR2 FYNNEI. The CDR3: CASSGPGQGALEQYF. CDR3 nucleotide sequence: TGTGCCAGCAGTGGACCGGGACAGGGGGCGCTTGAGCAGTACTTC.

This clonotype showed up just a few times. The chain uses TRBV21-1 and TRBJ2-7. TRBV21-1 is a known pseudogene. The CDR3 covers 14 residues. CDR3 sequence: CASSNQKVTYEQYF. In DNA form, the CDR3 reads TGTGCCAGCAGCAATCAGAAGGTAACCTACGAGCAGTACTTC.

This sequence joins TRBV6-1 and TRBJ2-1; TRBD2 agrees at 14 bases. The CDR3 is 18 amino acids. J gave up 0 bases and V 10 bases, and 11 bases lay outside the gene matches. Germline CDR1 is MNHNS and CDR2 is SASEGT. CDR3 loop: CATGRGLAGASSYNEQFF. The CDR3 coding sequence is TGTGCCACCGGAAGGGGACTAGCGGGGGCGAGCTCCTACAATGAGCAGTTCTTC.

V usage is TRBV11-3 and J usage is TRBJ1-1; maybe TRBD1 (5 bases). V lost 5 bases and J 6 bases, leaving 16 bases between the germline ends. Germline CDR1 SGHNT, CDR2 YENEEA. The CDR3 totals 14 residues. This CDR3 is CASSRGEGRSEAFF. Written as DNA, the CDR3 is TGTGCCAGCAGCCGGGGTGAGGGGAGGTCTGAAGCTTTCTTT.

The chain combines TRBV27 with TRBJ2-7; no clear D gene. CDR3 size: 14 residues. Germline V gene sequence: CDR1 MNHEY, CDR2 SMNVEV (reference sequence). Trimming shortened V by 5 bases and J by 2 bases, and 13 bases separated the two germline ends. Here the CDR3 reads CASSPADAPYEQYF. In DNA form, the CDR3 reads TGTGCCAGCAGTCCCGCGGACGCACCCTACGAGCAGTACTTC.

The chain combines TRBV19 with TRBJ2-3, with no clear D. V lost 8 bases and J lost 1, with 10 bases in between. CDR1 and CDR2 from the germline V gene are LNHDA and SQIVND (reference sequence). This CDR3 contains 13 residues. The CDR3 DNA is TGTGCCAGTCGGACGGTGGGCACAGATACGCAGTATTTT. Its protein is CASRTVGTDTQYF.

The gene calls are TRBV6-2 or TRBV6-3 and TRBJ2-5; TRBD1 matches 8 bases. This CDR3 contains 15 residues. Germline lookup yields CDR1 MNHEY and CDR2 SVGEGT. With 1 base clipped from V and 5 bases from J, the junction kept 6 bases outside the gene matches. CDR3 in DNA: TGTGCCAGCAGTTACTTAGGACAGGGCAGGGAGACCCAGTACTTC. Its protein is CASSYLGQGRETQYF.

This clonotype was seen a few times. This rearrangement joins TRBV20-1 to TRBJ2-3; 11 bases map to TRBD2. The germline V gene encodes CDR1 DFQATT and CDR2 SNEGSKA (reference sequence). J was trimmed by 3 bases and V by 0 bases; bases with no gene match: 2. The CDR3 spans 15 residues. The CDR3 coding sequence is TGCAGTGCTAGAGATCGGACTAGCGGGACAGATACGCAGTATTTT. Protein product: CSARDRTSGTDTQYF.

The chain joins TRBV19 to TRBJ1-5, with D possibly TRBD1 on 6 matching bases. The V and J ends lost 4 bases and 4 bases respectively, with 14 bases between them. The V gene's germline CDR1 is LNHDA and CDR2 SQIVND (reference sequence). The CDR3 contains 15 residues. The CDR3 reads CASSTGGGHNQPQHF. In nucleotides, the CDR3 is TGTGCCAGTAGTACCGGGGGGGGCCATAATCAGCCCCAGCATTTT.

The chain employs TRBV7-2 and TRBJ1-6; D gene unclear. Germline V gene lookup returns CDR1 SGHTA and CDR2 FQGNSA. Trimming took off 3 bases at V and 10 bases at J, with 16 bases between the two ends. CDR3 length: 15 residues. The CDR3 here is CASSLAGAVKSPLHF. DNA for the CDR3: TGTGCCAGCAGCTTGGCCGGAGCGGTAAAGTCACCCCTCCACTTT.

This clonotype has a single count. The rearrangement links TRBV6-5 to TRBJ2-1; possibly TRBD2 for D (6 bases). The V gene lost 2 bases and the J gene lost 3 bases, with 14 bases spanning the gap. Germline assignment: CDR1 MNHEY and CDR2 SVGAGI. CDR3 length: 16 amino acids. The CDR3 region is CASSYSKSGDYNEQFF. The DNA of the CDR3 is TGTGCCAGCAGTTACAGTAAATCGGGGGACTACAATGAGCAGTTCTTC.

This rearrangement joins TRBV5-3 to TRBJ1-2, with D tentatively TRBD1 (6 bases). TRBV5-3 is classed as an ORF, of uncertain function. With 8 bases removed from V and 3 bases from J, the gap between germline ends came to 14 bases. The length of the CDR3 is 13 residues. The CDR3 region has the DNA TGTGCCAGCAGTCAGGACAGCTACTATGGCTACACCTTC. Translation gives CASSQDSYYGYTF.